A single sample gave rise to the 2 T cell receptor beta chains below, sequenced in a study of CD8 T cells in Susac syndrome. RNA in amounts of about 0.5 to 1 ug was reverse transcribed with random hexamers. A single record per CDR3 protein comes from TCRdb applying MiXCR to the immunoSEQ multiplex PCR reads. This sample has 200,000 or so distinct CDR3 sequences, with 90% to 96% found just once. Sequences were obtained from CD4+ T cells from PBMCs. All receptors derive from a human donor with multiple sclerosis.

The V call is TRBV15, the J call TRBJ2-5, with D perhaps assigned TRBD1 or TRBD2 (6 bases each). The CDR3 totals 15 residues. V lost 5 bases, J lost 2 bases, and 15 bases lay in between. The germline gives CDR1 LNHNV, CDR2 YYDKDF (reference sequence). CDR3 in DNA: TGTGCCACCAGCGGAGGGGGGAGCGGTCAAGAGACCCAGTACTTC. Protein sequence: CATSGGGSGQETQYF.

The chain combines TRBV12-3 or TRBV12-4 with TRBJ2-4, with 7 bases aligning to TRBD2. This CDR3 comprises 16 residues. Trimming removed 5 bases from V and 0 bases from J; junction bases left unmatched: 7. DNA of the CDR3: TGTGCCAGCAGTCAAGCGGGACGGCTAGCCAAAAACATTCAGTACTTC. Translated, it gives CASSQAGRLAKNIQYF.